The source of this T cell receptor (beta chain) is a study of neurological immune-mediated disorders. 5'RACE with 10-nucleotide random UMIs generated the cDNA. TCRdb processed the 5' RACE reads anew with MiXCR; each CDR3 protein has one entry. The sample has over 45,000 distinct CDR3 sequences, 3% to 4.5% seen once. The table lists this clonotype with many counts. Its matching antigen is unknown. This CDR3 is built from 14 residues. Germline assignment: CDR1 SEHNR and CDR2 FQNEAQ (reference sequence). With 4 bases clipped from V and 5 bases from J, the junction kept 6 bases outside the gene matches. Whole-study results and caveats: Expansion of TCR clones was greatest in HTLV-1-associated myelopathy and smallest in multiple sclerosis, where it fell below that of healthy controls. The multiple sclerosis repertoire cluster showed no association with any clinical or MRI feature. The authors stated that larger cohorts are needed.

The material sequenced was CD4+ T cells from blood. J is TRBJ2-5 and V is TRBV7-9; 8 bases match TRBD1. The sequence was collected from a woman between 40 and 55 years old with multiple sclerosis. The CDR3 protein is CASSSDREGETQYF. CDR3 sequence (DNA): TGTGCCAGCAGCTCGGACAGGGAAGGGGAGACCCAGTACTTC.